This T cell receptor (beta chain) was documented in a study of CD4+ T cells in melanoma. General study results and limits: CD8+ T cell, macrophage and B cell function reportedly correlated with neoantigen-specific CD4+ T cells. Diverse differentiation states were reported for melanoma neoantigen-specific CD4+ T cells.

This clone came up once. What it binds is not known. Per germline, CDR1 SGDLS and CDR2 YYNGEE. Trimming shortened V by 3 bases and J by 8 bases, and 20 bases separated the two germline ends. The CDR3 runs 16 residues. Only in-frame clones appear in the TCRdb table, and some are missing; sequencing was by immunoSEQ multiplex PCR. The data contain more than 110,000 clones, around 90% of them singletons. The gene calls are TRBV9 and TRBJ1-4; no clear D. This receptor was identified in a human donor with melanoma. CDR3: CASSATGRMVREKLFF. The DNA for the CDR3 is TGTGCCAGCAGCGCAACCGGACGGATGGTGCGAGAAAAACTGTTTTTT.